The 30 T cell receptor beta chains below come from one sample, sequenced in a study of T cell repertoires in cytomegalovirus infection. TCRdb processed the reads anew with MiXCR; each CDR3 protein has one entry. The sample holds approximately 500,000 distinct CDR3 sequences, approximately 10% seen once. Sequencing input: PBMCs. These receptors originate from a human donor in good health (CMV status not recorded). Some clones in this sample may be carry-over from other donors' samples.

This clonotype was observed many times. The chain recombines TRBV2 with TRBJ2-5, with D unresolved. From germline, CDR1 is SNHLY and CDR2 FYNNEI. This CDR3 spans 13 amino acids. V lost 7 bases to trimming and J lost 3 bases, with 12 bases between them. The CDR3 loop reads CASTRGWKETQYF. CDR3 coding DNA: TGTGCCAGCACCCGAGGTTGGAAAGAGACCCAGTACTTC.

In its sample, this clonotype was seen many times. At one of its ends the junction is not consistent with the germline gene, which may arise from a read error. The chain joins TRBV7-2 to TRBJ2-7; 7 bases line up with TRBD1. The CDR3 has 12 amino acids. Germline V gene data show CDR1 as SGHTA and CDR2 as FQGNSA. This CDR3 reads CASSSTGYGQYF. The CDR3 DNA sequence: TGTGCCAGCAGCTCGACAGGGTACGGGCAGTACTTC.

A few counts support this clonotype. The chain is built from TRBV20-1 and TRBJ1-6; D unresolved. Germline loops: CDR1 DFQATT, CDR2 SNEGSKA (reference sequence). The CDR3 runs to 18 residues. V lost 0 bases, J lost 1 base, and 16 bases lay in between. CDR3 coding DNA: TGCAGTGCTAGAGATATTTTTAATCCGGTTTCCTATAATTCACCCCTCCACTTT. Translated, it gives CSARDIFNPVSYNSPLHF.

The CDR3: CASSWGRQTPRETQYF. CDR3 nucleotides: TGTGCCAGCAGCTGGGGGCGACAGACCCCCCGGGAGACCCAGTACTTC. This chain links TRBV7-9 with TRBJ2-5; perhaps TRBD1 as D (6 bases). CDR1 and CDR2 (germline): SEHNR, FQNEAQ (reference sequence). V was cut by 4 bases and J by 5 bases, with 20 bases left in between. The CDR3 runs 16 residues. The variable domain in full, completed from reference TRBV7-9 and TRBJ2-5, reads DTGVSQNPRHKITKRGQNVTFRCDPISEHNRLYWYRQTLGQGPEFLTYFQNEAQLEKSRLLSDRFSAERPKGSFSTLEIQRTEQGDSAMYLCASSWGRQTPRETQYFGPGTRLLVL.

The chain employs TRBV18 and TRBJ2-7, with TRBD1 identical over 7 bases. V lost 4 bases to trimming and J lost 5 bases; unmatched junction nucleotides: 14. Germline V gene data show CDR1 as KGHSH and CDR2 as LQKENI. There are 16 residues in the CDR3. CDR3 sequence (DNA): TGTGCCAGCTCACGAGCGACAGGGCGATCGGTGAACGAGCAGTACTTC. This gives the protein CASSRATGRSVNEQYF. The variable domain in full, with the rest retrieved from reference TRBV18 and TRBJ2-7, is NAGVMQNPRHLVRRRGQEARLRCSPMKGHSHVYWYRQLPEEGLKFMVYLQKENIIDESGMPKERFSAEFPKEGPSILRIQQVVRGDSAAYFCASSRATGRSVNEQYFGPGTRLTVT.

The V and J genes are TRBV28 and TRBJ2-1; 8 bases fit TRBD1. The trim removed 6 bases at V and 10 bases at J, leaving 8 bases unmatched. CDR3 length equals 13 residues. The germline V gene has CDR1 MDHEN and CDR2 SYDVKM. CDR3 sequence (DNA): TGTGCCAGCAGGGGGACAGGACGGGCGGAGCAGTTCTTC. Its protein product is CASRGTGRAEQFF.

This clonotype has at least ten counts. V usage is TRBV7-6 and J usage is TRBJ2-7; D remains ambiguous. V was clipped by 5 bases and J by 9 bases, with 17 bases between them. The CDR3 has 13 amino acids. The germline V gene encodes CDR1 SGHVS and CDR2 FNYEAQ. This CDR3 reads CASSPIRSSGQYF. CDR3 nucleotides: TGTGCCAGCAGCCCCATTCGGTCCTCGGGGCAGTACTTC.

The rearrangement joins TRBV28 to TRBJ1-5, with D possibly being TRBD1 (5 bases). The ends were cut back, 2 bases at V and 2 bases at J, with 13 bases in the middle. The CDR3 is made up of 16 amino acids. The germline V gene has CDR1 MDHEN and CDR2 SYDVKM. CDR3 DNA sequence: TGTGCCAGCAGTTTAGGGGCAGGGATGGGCAATCAGCCCCAGCATTTT. It encodes CASSLGAGMGNQPQHF.

Ten or more counts support this clonotype. The V call is TRBV7-9, the J call TRBJ2-3, with D unclear. Trimming left V 5 bases short and J 3 bases short, with 15 bases between. The CDR3 runs 15 residues. In germline, CDR1 is SEHNR, CDR2 FQNEAQ (reference sequence). The CDR3 reads CASSLWKSGTDTQYF. As DNA, the CDR3 is TGTGCCAGCAGCCTTTGGAAGTCCGGGACAGATACGCAGTATTTT.

This clonotype was seen at least ten times. The chain carries TRBV14 and TRBJ2-3; 8 nucleotides line up with TRBD2. CDR1 and CDR2 (germline): SGHDN, FVKESK. V lost 4 bases, J lost 1 base, and 4 bases stayed unmatched. This CDR3 spans 15 amino acids. This chain's CDR3 is CASSRLLAGTDTQYF. As DNA, the CDR3 is TGTGCCAGCAGCCGCCTACTAGCGGGCACAGATACGCAGTATTTT.

This clonotype was detected many times. This chain connects TRBV2 to TRBJ2-3; TRBD2 matches 11 bases. CDR3 length equals 17 residues. V shed 0 bases and J 2 bases; nucleotides not matched to a gene: 4. Germline assignment: CDR1 SNHLY and CDR2 FYNNEI. CDR3 DNA sequence: TGTGCCAGCAGTGAAGCGGAGGGACTAGCGGCCACAGATACGCAGTATTTT. It specifies CASSEAEGLAATDTQYF.

V is TRBV27 and J is TRBJ2-7, with D tentatively TRBD1 (6 bases). The CDR3 runs 15 residues. V shed 3 bases and J shed 4 bases, with 16 bases lying between them. The V gene's germline CDR1 is MNHEY and CDR2 SMNVEV (reference sequence). The DNA for the CDR3 is TGTGCCAGCAGTTTGGGGGCCACTCCGGAATACGAGCAGTACTTC. Translation: CASSLGATPEYEQYF.

V gene TRBV5-6 combines with J gene TRBJ2-6; the match to TRBD1 covers 7 bases. Trimming at V came to 0 bases and at J to 0 bases, leaving 9 bases not matched to a gene. The CDR3 extends over 19 amino acids. The germline CDR1 and CDR2 sequences are SGHDT and YYEEEE. CDR3 residues: CASSLGGTADSSGANVLTF. As DNA, the CDR3 is TGTGCCAGCAGCTTGGGAGGGACAGCCGATAGCTCTGGGGCCAACGTCCTGACTTTC.

The sample holds a few counts of this clonotype. A much larger clone lies a single base off, so this may be a read error. This chain uses TRBV2 with TRBJ2-5; tentatively, D is TRBD1 (6 bases). V was clipped by 6 bases and J by 5 bases, with 10 bases between them. Germline V gene data show CDR1 as SNHLY and CDR2 as FYNNEI. There are 12 residues in the CDR3. CDR3 in DNA: TGTGCCAGCAGGGGGGCCGGGGAGACCCAGTACTTC. Encoded protein: CASRGAGETQYF.

This clonotype was counted a few times. The chain couples TRBV27 to TRBJ1-2; tentative D call: TRBD1 (6 bases). Trimming took 1 base from V and 1 from J, leaving 16 bases between them. Germline V gene data show CDR1 as MNHEY and CDR2 as SMNVEV (reference sequence). The CDR3 consists of 17 residues. The CDR3 region is CASSLFPGGGVNYGYTF. CDR3 DNA: TGTGCCAGCAGTTTATTCCCGGGAGGGGGAGTTAACTATGGCTACACCTTC.

This clonotype showed up many times. V gene TRBV19 combines with J gene TRBJ1-1; 10 bases are a match to TRBD1. The V segment lost 6 bases and the J segment 0 bases; nucleotides outside the gene matches: 10. CDR1 LNHDA and CDR2 SQIVND come from the germline V gene (reference sequence). The CDR3 loop spans 17 amino acids. The CDR3 loop is CASSRWTGGRMNTEAFF. CDR3 coding DNA: TGTGCCAGTAGCCGATGGACAGGGGGGAGGATGAACACTGAAGCTTTCTTT.

This clonotype showed up just a few times. V usage is TRBV20-1 and J usage is TRBJ2-5; 8 bases are shared with TRBD2. The CDR3 is 14 amino acids. The V and J ends lost 0 bases and 4 bases, in that order; junction bases with no gene match: 4. The germline V gene encodes CDR1 DFQATT and CDR2 SNEGSKA (reference sequence). CDR3 region: CSARETGGRETQYF. The DNA for the CDR3 is TGCAGTGCTAGAGAGACGGGGGGGCGAGAGACCCAGTACTTC.

Many counts were recorded for this clonotype. J is TRBJ2-2 and V is TRBV19, with TRBD1 identical over 9 bases. V was clipped by 3 bases and J by 5 bases; unmatched bases: 7. In germline, CDR1 is LNHDA, CDR2 SQIVND (reference sequence). The CDR3 runs to 16 residues. The CDR3 is CASSIPPTGGTGELFF. The CDR3 DNA sequence: TGTGCCAGTAGTATTCCCCCGACAGGGGGTACCGGGGAGCTGTTTTTT.

Comments on this clonotype: It may be a read error: a sequence one base away is much more abundant. The chain links TRBV19 to TRBJ1-2, with no clear D. CDR1 LNHDA and CDR2 SQIVND come from the germline V gene (reference sequence). This CDR3 has 12 amino acids. This CDR3 is CASSRDPTGYIF. The CDR3 DNA is TGTGCCAGTAGTCGGGATCCGACTGGCTACATCTTC. The variable domain in full, completed from reference TRBV19 and TRBJ1-2, reads DGGITQSPKYLFRKEGQNVTLSCEQNLNHDAMYWYRQDPGQGLRLIYYSQIVNDFQKGDIAEGYSVSREKKESFPLTVTSAQKNPTAFYLCASSRDPTGYIFGSGTRLTVV.

The chain couples TRBV10-3 to TRBJ2-1; D remains ambiguous. Germline lookup yields CDR1 ENHRY and CDR2 SYGVKD. The CDR3 has 15 amino acids. The V end lost 11 bases, the J end lost 1 base, and 18 bases lay between the germline ends. CDR3 in DNA: TGTGCCGCCTACGACACGGAATTGTCCTACAATGAGCAGTTCTTC. Protein sequence: CAAYDTELSYNEQFF.

This clonotype came up a few times. The CDR3: CASSIQGGYGYTF. The DNA of the CDR3 is TGTGCCAGTAGTATTCAGGGAGGCTATGGCTACACCTTC. The chain employs TRBV19 and TRBJ1-2; TRBD1 is a possible D gene (5 bases). Looked up from germline, CDR1 is LNHDA and CDR2 is SQIVND (reference sequence). The V and J ends lost 3 bases and 4 bases respectively, with 9 bases between them. The CDR3 contains 13 residues.

This chain connects TRBV25-1 to TRBJ2-7, with no clear D. Germline V lookup: CDR1 MGHDK, CDR2 SYGVNS. V was clipped by 6 bases and J by 0 bases, with 9 bases between them. This CDR3 has 13 residues. CDR3 protein: CASRKSHSYEQYF. DNA for the CDR3: TGTGCCAGCAGAAAGTCTCACTCCTACGAGCAGTACTTC.

This clonotype was seen repeatedly, ten times or more. The chain has TRBV5-1 and TRBJ1-5, with 8 bases fitting TRBD1. V was pared by 7 bases and J by 5 bases, with 8 bases of the junction left unmatched. This CDR3 has 14 residues. CDR1 is SGHRS, CDR2 YFSETQ, per germline. The CDR3 DNA is TGCGCCAGCGCGTGGTCAGGGGGCGATCAGCCCCAGCATTTT. It yields the protein CASAWSGGDQPQHF.

The chain couples TRBV29-1 to TRBJ2-7; D is undetermined. The CDR3 runs to 14 residues. Per the germline V gene, CDR1 is SQVTM and CDR2 is ANQGSEA. V lost 4 bases and J lost 1, with 14 bases in between. The CDR3 region is CSVGVFPSSYEQYF. In nucleotides, the CDR3 is TGCAGCGTTGGGGTTTTCCCCTCGTCCTACGAGCAGTACTTC.

This clonotype was counted at least ten times. The chain joins TRBV6-6 to TRBJ2-7; TRBD1 aligns across 9 bases. This CDR3 is built from 14 residues. The V gene's germline CDR1 is MNHNY and CDR2 SVGAGI (reference sequence). Unmatched junction bases numbered 10, after V lost 10 bases and J lost 3 bases. The CDR3 bases are TGTGCCACCAACGACAGGGGGGGTAACTACGAGCAGTACTTC. Translated: CATNDRGGNYEQYF.

At least ten counts were recorded for this clonotype. The chain is built from TRBV20-1 and TRBJ2-1; 11 nucleotides match TRBD2. CDR3 length: 15 residues. J gave up 10 bases and V 5 bases, and 13 bases lay outside the gene matches. CDR1 DFQATT and CDR2 SNEGSKA come from the germline V gene (reference sequence). In nucleotides, the CDR3 is TGCAGTGCTCTAAGGACTAGCGGGTCTTTCCACGAGCAGTTCTTC. It codes for CSALRTSGSFHEQFF.

The table lists this clonotype with a few counts. This chain joins TRBV5-1 and TRBJ2-3; 11 nucleotides align to TRBD2. Per germline, CDR1 SGHRS and CDR2 YFSETQ. The CDR3 extends over 17 amino acids. V was clipped by 4 bases and J by 4 bases; unmatched bases: 11. The DNA of the CDR3 is TGCGCCAGCAGCCCGGGACTAGCGGAAGTGCTGGCAGATACGCAGTATTTT. Translating gives CASSPGLAEVLADTQYF.

This clonotype was detected many times. The V call is TRBV7-2, the J call TRBJ2-7; the D gene could be TRBD1 or TRBD2 (5 bases each). Germline assignment: CDR1 SGHTA and CDR2 FQGNSA. V gave up 3 bases and J gave up 2 bases, with 11 bases separating them. This CDR3 has 14 residues. In nucleotides, the CDR3 is TGTGCCAGCAGCTTGGGGGACGTTACCTACGAGCAGTACTTC. Translation: CASSLGDVTYEQYF.

J is TRBJ1-5 and V is TRBV5-5; D may be TRBD1 (5 bases). Trimming stripped 4 bases from V and 2 bases from J, with 19 bases between. The CDR3 extends over 17 amino acids. CDR1 is SGHKS and CDR2 is YYEKEE in the germline V gene (reference sequence). The CDR3 DNA sequence: TGTGCCAGCAGCCGGGGGGGAGCGGGGGGACGCAATCAGCCCCAGCATTTT. Its translation: CASSRGGAGGRNQPQHF.

This clonotype was observed many times. The genes are TRBV20-1 and TRBJ1-2; TRBD1 matches 7 bases. This CDR3 is built from 20 residues. V trimming: 3 bases; J trimming: 3 bases; junction bases outside the gene matches: 25. From germline, CDR1 is DFQATT and CDR2 SNEGSKA (reference sequence). The DNA for the CDR3 is TGCAGTGCTAGGAATGTGGAGGGCTGGGGGGGAACAGGGGCTGACTATGGCTACACCTTC. Encoded protein: CSARNVEGWGGTGADYGYTF.